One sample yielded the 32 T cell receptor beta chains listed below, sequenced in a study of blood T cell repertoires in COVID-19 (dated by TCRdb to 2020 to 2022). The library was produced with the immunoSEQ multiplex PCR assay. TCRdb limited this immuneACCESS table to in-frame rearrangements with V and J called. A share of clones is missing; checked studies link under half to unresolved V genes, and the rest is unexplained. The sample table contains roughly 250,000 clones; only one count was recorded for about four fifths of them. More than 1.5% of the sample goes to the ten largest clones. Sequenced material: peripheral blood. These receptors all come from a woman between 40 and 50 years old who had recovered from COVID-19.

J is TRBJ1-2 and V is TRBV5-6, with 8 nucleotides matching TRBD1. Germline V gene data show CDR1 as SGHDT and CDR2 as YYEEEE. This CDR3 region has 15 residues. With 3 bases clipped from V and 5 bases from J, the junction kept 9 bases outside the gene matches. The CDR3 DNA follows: TGTGCCAGCAGCTGGGGTTCCGGGACAGGATATGGCTACACCTTC. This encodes CASSWGSGTGYGYTF. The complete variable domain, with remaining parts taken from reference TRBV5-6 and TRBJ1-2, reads DAGVTQSPTHLIKTRGQQVTLRCSPKSGHDTVSWYQQALGQGPQFIFQYYEEEERQRGNFPDRFSGHQFPNYSSELNVNALLLGDSALYLCASSWGSGTGYGYTFGSGTRLTVV.

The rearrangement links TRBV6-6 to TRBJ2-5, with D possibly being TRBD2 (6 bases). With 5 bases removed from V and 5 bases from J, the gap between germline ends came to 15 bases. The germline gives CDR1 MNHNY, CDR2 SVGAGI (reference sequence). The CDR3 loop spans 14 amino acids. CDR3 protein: CASSPGLALETQYF. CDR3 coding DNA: TGTGCCAGCAGTCCGGGGCTAGCGTTGGAGACCCAGTACTTC.

The CDR3 loop is CASSSGESGNTIYF. Written as DNA, the CDR3 is TGTGCCAGCAGTTCCGGGGAGAGTGGAAACACCATATATTTT. This chain uses TRBV6-5 with TRBJ1-3, with D uncertain. Germline V gene data show CDR1 as MNHEY and CDR2 as SVGAGI. The CDR3 runs to 14 residues. V was pared by 4 bases and J by 3 bases, with 10 bases between.

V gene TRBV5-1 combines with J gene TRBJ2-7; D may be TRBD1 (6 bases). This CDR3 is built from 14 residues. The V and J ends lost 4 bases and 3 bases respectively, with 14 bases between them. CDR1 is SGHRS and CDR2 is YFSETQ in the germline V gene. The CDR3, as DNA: TGCGCCAGCAGCCGAGATGGACAGAACTACGAGCAGTACTTC. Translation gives CASSRDGQNYEQYF.

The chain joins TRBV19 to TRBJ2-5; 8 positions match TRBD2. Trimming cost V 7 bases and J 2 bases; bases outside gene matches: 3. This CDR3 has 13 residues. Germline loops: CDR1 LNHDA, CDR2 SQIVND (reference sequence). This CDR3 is CASTPSGQETQYF. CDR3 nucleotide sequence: TGTGCCAGTACACCTAGCGGGCAAGAGACCCAGTACTTC. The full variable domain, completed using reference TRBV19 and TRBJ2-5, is DGGITQSPKYLFRKEGQNVTLSCEQNLNHDAMYWYRQDPGQGLRLIYYSQIVNDFQKGDIAEGYSVSREKKESFPLTVTSAQKNPTAFYLCASTPSGQETQYFGPGTRLLVL.

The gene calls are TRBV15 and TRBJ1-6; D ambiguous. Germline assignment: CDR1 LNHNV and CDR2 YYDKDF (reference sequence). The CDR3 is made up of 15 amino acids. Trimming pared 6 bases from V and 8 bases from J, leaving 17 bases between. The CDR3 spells CATSPGRPGDSPLHF. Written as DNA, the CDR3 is TGTGCCACCAGTCCGGGGAGGCCTGGGGATTCACCCCTCCACTTT. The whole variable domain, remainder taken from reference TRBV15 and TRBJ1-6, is DAMVIQNPRYQVTQFGKPVTLSCSQTLNHNVMYWYQQKSSQAPKLLFHYYDKDFNNEADTPDNFQSRRPNTSFCFLDIRSPGLGDTAMYLCATSPGRPGDSPLHFGNGTRLTVT.

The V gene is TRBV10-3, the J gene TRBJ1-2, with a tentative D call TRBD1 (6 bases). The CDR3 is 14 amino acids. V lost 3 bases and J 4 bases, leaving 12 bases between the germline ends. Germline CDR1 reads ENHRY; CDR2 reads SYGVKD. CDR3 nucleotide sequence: TGTGCCATCAGTGAAATACAGGGAACCTATGGCTACACCTTC. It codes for CAISEIQGTYGYTF.

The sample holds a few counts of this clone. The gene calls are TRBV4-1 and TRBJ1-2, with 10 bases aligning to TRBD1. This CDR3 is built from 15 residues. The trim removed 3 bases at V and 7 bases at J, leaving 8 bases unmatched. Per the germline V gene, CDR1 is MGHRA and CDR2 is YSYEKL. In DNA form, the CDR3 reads TGCGCCAGCAGCCACGACCCGGGACAGGGGTTTGGCTACACCTTC. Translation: CASSHDPGQGFGYTF.

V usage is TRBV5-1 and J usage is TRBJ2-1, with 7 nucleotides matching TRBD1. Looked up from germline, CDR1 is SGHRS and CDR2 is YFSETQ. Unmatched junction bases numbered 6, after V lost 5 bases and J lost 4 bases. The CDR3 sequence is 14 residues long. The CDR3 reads CASSRDRPYNEQFF. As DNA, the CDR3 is TGCGCCAGCAGTCGGGACAGACCGTACAATGAGCAGTTCTTC.

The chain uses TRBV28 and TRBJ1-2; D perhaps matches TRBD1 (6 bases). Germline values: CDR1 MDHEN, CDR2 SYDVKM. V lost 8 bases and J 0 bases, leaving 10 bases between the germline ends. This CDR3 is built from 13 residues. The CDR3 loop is CASVDSTNYGYTF. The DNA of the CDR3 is TGTGCCAGCGTGGACAGCACTAACTATGGCTACACCTTC.

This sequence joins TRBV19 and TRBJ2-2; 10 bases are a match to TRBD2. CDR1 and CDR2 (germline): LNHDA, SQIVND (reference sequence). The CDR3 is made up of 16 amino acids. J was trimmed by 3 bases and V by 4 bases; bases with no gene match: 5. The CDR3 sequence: CASSRAGGRDTGELFF. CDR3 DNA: TGTGCCAGTAGTAGAGCGGGGGGGCGTGACACCGGGGAGCTGTTTTTT. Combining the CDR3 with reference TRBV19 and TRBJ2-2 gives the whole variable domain DGGITQSPKYLFRKEGQNVTLSCEQNLNHDAMYWYRQDPGQGLRLIYYSQIVNDFQKGDIAEGYSVSREKKESFPLTVTSAQKNPTAFYLCASSRAGGRDTGELFFGEGSRLTVL.

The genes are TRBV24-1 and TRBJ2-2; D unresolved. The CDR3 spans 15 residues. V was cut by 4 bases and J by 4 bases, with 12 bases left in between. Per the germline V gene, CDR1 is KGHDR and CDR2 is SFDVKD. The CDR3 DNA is TGTGCCACCAGTGACGCAGCACGAGGCACCGGGGAGCTGTTTTTT. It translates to CATSDAARGTGELFF.

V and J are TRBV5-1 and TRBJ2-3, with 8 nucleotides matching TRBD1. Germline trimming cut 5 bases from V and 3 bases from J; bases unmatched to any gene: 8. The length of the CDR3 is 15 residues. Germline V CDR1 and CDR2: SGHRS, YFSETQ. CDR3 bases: TGCGCCAGCAGTCACCAGGGGGCCAGGACAGATACGCAGTATTTT. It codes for CASSHQGARTDTQYF.

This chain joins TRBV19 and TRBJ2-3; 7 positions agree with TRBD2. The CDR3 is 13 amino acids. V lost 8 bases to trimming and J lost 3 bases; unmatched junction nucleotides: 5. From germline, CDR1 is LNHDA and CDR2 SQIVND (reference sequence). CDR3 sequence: CASGASGTDTQYF. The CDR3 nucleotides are TGTGCCAGTGGGGCTAGCGGTACAGATACGCAGTATTTT. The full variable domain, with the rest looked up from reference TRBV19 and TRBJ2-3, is DGGITQSPKYLFRKEGQNVTLSCEQNLNHDAMYWYRQDPGQGLRLIYYSQIVNDFQKGDIAEGYSVSREKKESFPLTVTSAQKNPTAFYLCASGASGTDTQYFGPGTRLTVL.

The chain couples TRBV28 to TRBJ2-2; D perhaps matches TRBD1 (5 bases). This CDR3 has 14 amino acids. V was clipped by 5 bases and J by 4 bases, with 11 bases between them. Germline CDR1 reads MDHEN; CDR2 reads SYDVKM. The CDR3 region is CASSLDISTGELFF. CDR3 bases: TGTGCCAGCAGTCTGGACATCTCCACCGGGGAGCTGTTTTTT.

This chain's CDR3 is CASSTQQGRGNTIYF. The CDR3 nucleotides are TGTGCCAGCAGCACACAACAGGGGAGAGGAAACACCATATATTTT. The rearrangement uses TRBV9 and TRBJ1-3; 7 bases map to TRBD1. The CDR3 totals 15 residues. With V trimmed by 4 bases and J by 4 bases, 8 bases remained unmatched. From germline, CDR1 is SGDLS and CDR2 YYNGEE.

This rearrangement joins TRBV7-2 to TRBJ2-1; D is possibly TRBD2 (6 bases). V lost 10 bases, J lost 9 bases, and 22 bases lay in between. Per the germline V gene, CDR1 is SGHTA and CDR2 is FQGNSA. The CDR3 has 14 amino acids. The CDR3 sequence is CATMVGGKVAEQFF. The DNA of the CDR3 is TGTGCCACGATGGTTGGGGGGAAGGTCGCTGAGCAGTTCTTC.

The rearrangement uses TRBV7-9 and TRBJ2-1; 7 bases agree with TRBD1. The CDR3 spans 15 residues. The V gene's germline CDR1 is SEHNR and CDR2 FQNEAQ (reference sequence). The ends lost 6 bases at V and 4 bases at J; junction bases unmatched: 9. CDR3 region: CASSKTGPGYNEQFF. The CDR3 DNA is TGTGCCAGCAGTAAGACAGGGCCGGGGTACAATGAGCAGTTCTTC. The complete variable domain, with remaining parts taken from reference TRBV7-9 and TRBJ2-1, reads DTGVSQNPRHKITKRGQNVTFRCDPISEHNRLYWYRQTLGQGPEFLTYFQNEAQLEKSRLLSDRFSAERPKGSFSTLEIQRTEQGDSAMYLCASSKTGPGYNEQFFGPGTRLTVL.

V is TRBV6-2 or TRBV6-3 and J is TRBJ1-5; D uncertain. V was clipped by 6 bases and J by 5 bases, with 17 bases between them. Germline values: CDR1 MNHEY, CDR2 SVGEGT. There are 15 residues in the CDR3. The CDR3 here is CASSPSRGGHQPQHF. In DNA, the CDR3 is TGTGCCAGCAGCCCCTCCCGGGGTGGGCATCAGCCCCAGCATTTT.

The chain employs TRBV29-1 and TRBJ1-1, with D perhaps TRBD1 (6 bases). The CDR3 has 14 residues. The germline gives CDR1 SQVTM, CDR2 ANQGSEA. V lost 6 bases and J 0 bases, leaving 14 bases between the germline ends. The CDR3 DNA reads TGCAGCGTGAACAGGGCCGGGATGAACACTGAAGCTTTCTTT. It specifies CSVNRAGMNTEAFF.

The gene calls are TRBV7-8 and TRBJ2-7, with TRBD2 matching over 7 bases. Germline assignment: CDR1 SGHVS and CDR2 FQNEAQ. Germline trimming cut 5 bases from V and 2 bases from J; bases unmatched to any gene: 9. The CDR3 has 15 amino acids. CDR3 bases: TGTGCCAGCAGCCCCAGGACTAGTCTACCCTACGAGCAGTACTTC. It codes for CASSPRTSLPYEQYF.

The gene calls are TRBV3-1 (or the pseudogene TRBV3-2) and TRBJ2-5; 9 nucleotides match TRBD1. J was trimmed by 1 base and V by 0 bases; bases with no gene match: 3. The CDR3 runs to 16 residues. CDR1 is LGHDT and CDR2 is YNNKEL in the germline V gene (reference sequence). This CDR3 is CASSQEDRGFQETQYF. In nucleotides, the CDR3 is TGTGCCAGCAGCCAAGAAGACAGGGGGTTCCAAGAGACCCAGTACTTC.

CDR3 DNA sequence: TGTGCCAGTAGTGGCTCCCAAAACTATCATGGCTACACCTTC. It is translated as CASSGSQNYHGYTF. The J gene is TRBJ1-2, the V gene TRBV19, with D uncertain. In germline, CDR1 is LNHDA, CDR2 SQIVND (reference sequence). CDR3 length: 14 amino acids. V was trimmed by 5 bases and J by 6 bases, leaving 16 bases between them. The full variable domain, completed using reference TRBV19 and TRBJ1-2, is DGGITQSPKYLFRKEGQNVTLSCEQNLNHDAMYWYRQDPGQGLRLIYYSQIVNDFQKGDIAEGYSVSREKKESFPLTVTSAQKNPTAFYLCASSGSQNYHGYTFGSGTRLTVV.

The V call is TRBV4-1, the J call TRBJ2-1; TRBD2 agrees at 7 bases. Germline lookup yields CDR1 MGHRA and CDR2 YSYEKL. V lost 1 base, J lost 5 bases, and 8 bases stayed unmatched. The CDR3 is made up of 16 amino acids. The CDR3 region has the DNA TGCGCCAGCAGCCAAGTGTTGGGGACTACTGACAATGAGCAGTTCTTC. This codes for CASSQVLGTTDNEQFF.

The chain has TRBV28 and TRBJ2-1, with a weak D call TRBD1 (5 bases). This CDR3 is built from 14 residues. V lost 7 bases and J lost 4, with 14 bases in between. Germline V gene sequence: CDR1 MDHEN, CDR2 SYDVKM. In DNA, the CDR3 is TGTGCCAGCACCACCCCAGACAGATACAATGAGCAGTTCTTC. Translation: CASTTPDRYNEQFF. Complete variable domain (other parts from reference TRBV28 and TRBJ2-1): DVKVTQSSRYLVKRTGEKVFLECVQDMDHENMFWYRQDPGLGLRLIYFSYDVKMKEKGDIPEGYSVSREKKERFSLILESASTNQTSMYLCASTTPDRYNEQFFGPGTRLTVL.

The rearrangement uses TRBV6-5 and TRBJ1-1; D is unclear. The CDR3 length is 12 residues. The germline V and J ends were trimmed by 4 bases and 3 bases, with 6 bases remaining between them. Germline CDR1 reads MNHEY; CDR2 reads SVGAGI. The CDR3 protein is CASSSGYTEAFF. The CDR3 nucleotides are TGTGCCAGCAGTTCGGGGTACACTGAAGCTTTCTTT.

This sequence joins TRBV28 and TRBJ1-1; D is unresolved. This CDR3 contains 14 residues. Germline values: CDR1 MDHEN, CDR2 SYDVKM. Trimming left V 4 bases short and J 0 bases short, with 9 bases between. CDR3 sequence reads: CASSSTHLNTEAFF. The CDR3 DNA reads TGTGCCAGCAGTTCGACACACTTGAACACTGAAGCTTTCTTT.

The CDR3 sequence: CASSFRSWTNEKLFF. The CDR3 DNA follows: TGCGCCAGCAGCTTCAGGTCGTGGACTAATGAAAAACTGTTTTTT. The chain joins TRBV5-1 to TRBJ1-4; the D is unclear. CDR3 length: 15 residues. The germline V and J ends were trimmed by 2 bases and 2 bases, with 10 bases remaining between them. Germline V gene sequence: CDR1 SGHRS, CDR2 YFSETQ. Full variable domain (remainder filled in from reference TRBV5-1 and TRBJ1-4): KAGVTQTPRYLIKTRGQQVTLSCSPISGHRSVSWYQQTPGQGLQFLFEYFSETQRNKGNFPGRFSGRQFSNSRSEMNVSTLELGDSALYLCASSFRSWTNEKLFFGSGTQLSVL.

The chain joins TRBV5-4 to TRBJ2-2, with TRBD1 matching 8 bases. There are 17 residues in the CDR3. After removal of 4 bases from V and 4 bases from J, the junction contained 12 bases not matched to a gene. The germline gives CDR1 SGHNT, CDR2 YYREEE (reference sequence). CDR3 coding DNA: TGTGCCAGCAGCACCCCAGAGGGACAGGCAGGCACCGGGGAGCTGTTTTTT. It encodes CASSTPEGQAGTGELFF.

The CDR3 loop reads CASSEITGSYEQYF. The CDR3 DNA is TGTGCCAGCAGTGAAATCACAGGGAGCTACGAGCAGTACTTC. J is TRBJ2-7 and V is TRBV25-1, with D perhaps TRBD1 (6 bases). This CDR3 comprises 14 residues. From germline, CDR1 is MGHDK and CDR2 SYGVNS. The germline V and J ends were trimmed by 2 bases and 3 bases, with 11 bases remaining between them.

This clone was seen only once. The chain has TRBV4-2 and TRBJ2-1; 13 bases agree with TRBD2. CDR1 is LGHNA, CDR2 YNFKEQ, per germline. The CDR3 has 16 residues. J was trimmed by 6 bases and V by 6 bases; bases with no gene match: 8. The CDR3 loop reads CASRGTGLAGVNEQFF. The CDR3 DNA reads TGTGCCAGCAGGGGGACAGGACTAGCGGGGGTCAATGAGCAGTTCTTC.

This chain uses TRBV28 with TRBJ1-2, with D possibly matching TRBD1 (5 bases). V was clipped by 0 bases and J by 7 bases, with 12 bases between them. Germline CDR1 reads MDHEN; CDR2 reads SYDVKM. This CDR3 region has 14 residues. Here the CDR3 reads CASSLWDRRGGYTF. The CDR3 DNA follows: TGTGCCAGCAGTTTATGGGACCGGAGGGGTGGCTACACCTTC.